The entry below describes one T cell receptor (beta chain). Only one count was recorded for this clone. It lacks a known antigen. No much larger clone is present one base from it, and per-base qualities are unavailable. The donors were included in the validation cohort of approximately 130 subjects, a group kept apart from the approximately 690-subject first cohort. The sample originates from a study of cytomegalovirus exposure and HLA in healthy donors (dated by TCRdb to about 2017). Regarding the research as a whole: A later analysis indicated that the 120 or so validation repertoires were generated on the platform also employed for the 600 to 750 repertoires of the first cohort. To predict cytomegalovirus infection status, the study brought together high-throughput TCR immunosequencing, statistical association of individual TCRs with disease status, and machine learning. The study aimed to test whether signatures of past pathogen exposure could be identified by cataloging public T cell receptors. Along with the approximately 670-subject first cohort, a separate validation cohort of roughly 110 different subjects was used. Overall study results and their limits: Of the cluster scores, 85% to 95% were above 0 in a later analysis, which found that TCRs clustered in the first cohort also tended to co-occur in the 120 or so validation repertoires. The authors suggested that the approach could potentially be extended to other disease states and immunological phenotypes. In the study, around 150 TCR beta chains were listed as associated with cytomegalovirus. In vitro tests confirmed that a few of the cytomegalovirus-associated TCR beta chains recognize cytomegalovirus antigens. Cytomegalovirus status was reported to be diagnosed by the classifier with high specificity and sensitivity in both the original and validation cohorts. All 120 or so repertoires were used to score co-occurrence in the validation cohort in a later analysis, because that analysis had no HLA typing for the cohort. Most TCR sequences were seen in very few donors, while some public TCRs were found in many individuals.

Including the terminal cysteine and phenylalanine, the CDR3 comprises 12 residues. Here the CDR3 DNA is all that survives: 36 bases in frame from base 1. In the germline V gene, CDR1 corresponds to SNHLY and CDR2 to FYNNEI. Trimming removed 6 bases from V and 6 bases from J, leaving 11 bases between the germline ends. Library construction relied on the immunoSEQ multiplex PCR assay. The original pipeline was this. To diagnose cytomegalovirus status from the catalog of TCR beta chain sequences, a statistical classification framework was built. Drawn from immuneACCESS, this table holds only the in-frame rearrangements with V and J called that TCRdb kept. Clones are partly lost; checked studies trace under half to an unresolved V gene and leave the rest unexplained. Clone size and the V and J calls come from that table; the DNA yielded D and trimming. In all, the sample holds 200,000 to 250,000 clones, and around nine tenths of those were seen once. The top ten hold approximately 2.5% of the sample.

This clonotype was obtained from a man younger than 30 in good health and CMV-seronegative. The chain joins TRBV2 to TRBJ1-1; D gene: possibly TRBD1, on 6 matching bases. The specimen sequenced was PBMCs. At the DNA level, the sequence is TGTGCCAGCAGGACACAGGGCCCTGAAGCTTTCTTT. It encodes CASRTQGPEAFF.